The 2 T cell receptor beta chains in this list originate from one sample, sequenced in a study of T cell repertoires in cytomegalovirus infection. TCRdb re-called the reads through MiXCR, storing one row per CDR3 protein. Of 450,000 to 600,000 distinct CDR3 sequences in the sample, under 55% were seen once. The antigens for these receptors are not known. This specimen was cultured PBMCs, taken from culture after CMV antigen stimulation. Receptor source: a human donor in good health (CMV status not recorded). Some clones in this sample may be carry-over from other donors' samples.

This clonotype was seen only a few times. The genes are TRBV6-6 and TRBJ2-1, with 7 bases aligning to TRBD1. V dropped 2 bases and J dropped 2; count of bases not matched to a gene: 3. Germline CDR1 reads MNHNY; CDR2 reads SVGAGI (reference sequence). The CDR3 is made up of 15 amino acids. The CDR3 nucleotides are TGTGCCAGCAGTTACCTACAGGGGCCCTACAATGAGCAGTTCTTC. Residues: CASSYLQGPYNEQFF.

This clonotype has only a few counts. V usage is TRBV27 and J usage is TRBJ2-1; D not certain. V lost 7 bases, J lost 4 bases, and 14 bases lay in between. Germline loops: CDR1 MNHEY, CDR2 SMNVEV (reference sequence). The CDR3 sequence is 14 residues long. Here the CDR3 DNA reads TGTGCCAGCACGGGCGGAGCCTTTTACAATGAGCAGTTCTTC. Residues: CASTGGAFYNEQFF.